Listed below are T cell receptor beta chains from one sample, sequenced in a study of blood T cell repertoires in COVID-19. Clones were read by immunoSEQ multiplex PCR, and TCRdb kept only the in-frame ones, dropping some. Of about 250,000 clones in the sample, roughly 85% were seen once. The sample comprised peripheral blood. The receptors were gathered from a man between 45 and 60 years old with active or convalescent COVID-19. Each CDR3 is given with its conserved first and last residue. Fields, in order: V gene, CDR3 protein.

>TRBV6-4
CASSAGTSGLGEQFF
>TRBV25-1
CASSEGGRGTGELFF
>TRBV6-5
CAILGGGYEQYF
>TRBV12-3/TRBV12-4
CASLAGGPNEQFF
>TRBV6-5
CASRPGLRLDTQYF
>TRBV28
CASSLSHGEQYF
>TRBV4-1
CASSQGTSDNEQFF
>TRBV28
CASSEPTGGSNQPQHF
>TRBV7-2
CASSVFARGFLQPQHF
>TRBV25-1
CASSESGQVQPQHF
>TRBV12-5
CASGSLAGGETQYF
>TRBV30
CAWSGGRNQPQHF
>TRBV7-8
CASSPKTSVGTDTQYF
>TRBV2
CASSASGVEQYF
>TRBV11-2
CASSLGLAGGLQYF
>TRBV29-1
CSVPGAGTEAFF
>TRBV30
CAWSGRDRAQETQYF
>TRBV29-1
CSGEAGGTDTQYF
>TRBV14
CASSQDSDKNTEAFF
>TRBV7-8
CASSLEATKQYF
>TRBV7-9
CASSLGQDRSYGYTF
>TRBV18
CASSPITGGEEQYF
>TRBV24-1
CATSDSPGGGNEQFF
>TRBV7-2
CASSLPRTTSNEQFF
>TRBV7-2
CASSPQQGSYGYTF
>TRBV5-1
CASSLAGRTKQETQYF